This is a list of T cell receptor beta chains from one sample in a study of T cell repertoires and HLA-DP antigens. The method was immunoSEQ multiplex PCR; TCRdb's version includes in-frame clones alone and lacks a portion of them. The sample consists of some 89,000 clones, 86% of them appearing once. These receptors lack a known antigen. The sample taken for sequencing was CD4+ T cells from PBMCs. These receptors came from a man aged 50 or older in good health and CMV-seronegative. CDR3s include the opening cysteine and the closing phenylalanine or tryptophan.

TRBJ1-4 TRBV4-3 CASSRQGLYEKLFF
TRBJ1-2 TRBV18 CASSQGGVGGYTF
TRBJ2-6 TRBV2 CASSEAPGGAGANVLTF
TRBJ2-3 TRBV2 CASSQDSSTDTQYF
TRBJ2-1 TRBV28 CASSFGGLAGEHNEQFF
TRBJ2-7 TRBV18 CASSPSKGASNEQYF
TRBJ1-2 TRBV6-1 CASRGQAQNYGYTF
TRBJ2-7 TRBV27 CASSSPGTGVNEQYF
TRBJ1-1 TRBV19 CASTPGQGVSRTEAFF
TRBJ1-2 TRBV4-3 CASSLPTGGGVGGYTF
TRBJ1-1 TRBV30 CAWSVKGDAFF
TRBJ2-3 TRBV7-3 CASSSSGGTDTQYF
TRBJ1-2 TRBV5-1 CASSWDISYGYTF
TRBJ2-5 TRBV13 CASSRTSGRAAKTQYF
TRBJ1-1 TRBV7-9 CASSFNPGAGGDTEAFF
TRBJ2-4 TRBV7-2 CASSSLAGGFGAKNIQYF
TRBJ1-5 TRBV6-4 CASRAENQPQHF
TRBJ1-4 TRBV11-2 CASSPGLNEKLFF
TRBJ1-2 TRBV7-3 CASSLDRLRGYTF
TRBJ2-3 TRBV6-6 CASNGDRGRLDTQYF
TRBJ1-1 TRBV6-1 CASSAYVGAPMNTEAFF
TRBJ2-1 TRBV11-3 CASSLDTGYHEQFF
TRBJ1-3 TRBV6-1 CASSVGTGQRNTIYF
TRBJ2-1 TRBV7-6 CASSLDASGSAILFNEQFF
TRBJ1-2 TRBV10-3 CAIRQTGDNYGYTF
TRBJ1-1 TRBV14 CASSQVGGKAEAFF
TRBJ2-5 TRBV30 CAWSRGQETQYF
TRBJ2-2 TRBV5-4 CASSLNRNTGELFF
TRBJ2-5 TRBV18 CASSPPPPGTQYF